These T cell receptor beta chains were read from a single sample in a study of T-cell reconstitution after alpha-beta-depleted transplantation in children. TCRdb independently ran MiXCR on the PCR reads; one entry per CDR3 protein. The sample shows 640,000 or so distinct CDR3 sequences, around 17% of them seen only once. The sequencing here drew on PBMCs from the stem cell graft donor, taken from the stem cell graft. These receptors all come from a human donor who donated a stem cell graft to a child with acute myeloid leukemia. CDR3s include the opening cysteine and the closing phenylalanine or tryptophan. The D gene is left open where the match is weak. Not every row has a clone size; where given, it reads once, few, many or a size class.

abundance,j_gene,d_gene,v_gene,CDR3nt,CDR3aa
few,TRBJ2-3,NA,TRBV6-1,TGTGCCAGCAGCACGGACGGATACTCTAGCACAGATACGCAGTATTTT,CASSTDGYSSTDTQYF
many,TRBJ1-2,TRBD1,TRBV20-1,TGCAGTGCTAGACACCGGGACAGGGCCTTTCCTAACTATGGCTACACCTTC,CSARHRDRAFPNYGYTF
NA,TRBJ2-7,NA,TRBV6-2/TRBV6-3,TGTGCCAGCACCTTAGTTGAGGACAGTCACTCCTACGAGCAGTACTTC,CASTLVEDSHSYEQYF
many,TRBJ2-3,NA,TRBV20-1,TGCAGTGCTTCGAGAGGGCGGGGCACAGATACGCAGTATTTT,CSASRGRGTDTQYF
many,TRBJ2-1,TRBD1,TRBV7-2,TGTGCCAGCAGCTTTGTGGACAGGGGCTACAATGAGCAGTTCTTC,CASSFVDRGYNEQFF
NA,TRBJ2-3,NA,TRBV7-2,TGTGCCAGCAGCTTAAATAACCTTGCGCAGTATTTT,CASSLNNLAQYF
many,TRBJ1-2,TRBD1,TRBV7-2,TGTGCCAGCAGCTTAGCAGGGGGACAGGGAATGGATGGCTACACCTTC,CASSLAGGQGMDGYTF
NA,TRBJ2-5,NA,TRBV28,TGTGCCAGCAGTTCTGGACCGACCCAACAAGAGACCCAGTACTTC,CASSSGPTQQETQYF
NA,TRBJ2-4,NA,TRBV4-2,TGTGCCAGCGGCAGGGGAGGTGCCAAAAACATTCAGTACTTC,CASGRGGAKNIQYF
NA,TRBJ1-6,NA,TRBV5-1,TGCGCCAGCAGCCCCGATCGAAACCTAAATTCACCCCTCCACTTT,CASSPDRNLNSPLHF
many,TRBJ1-5,NA,TRBV20-1,TGCAGTGCTAGAGACTTCGGGGGGGTGGAAAGCAATCAGCCCCAGCATTTT,CSARDFGGVESNQPQHF
many,TRBJ1-1,NA,TRBV12-3/TRBV12-4,TGTGCCAGCAGTTCCAGGGTCGCTGAAGCTTTCTTT,CASSSRVAEAFF
NA,TRBJ2-5,TRBD2,TRBV11-2,TGTGCCAGCAGCCCGAAAGTACAACTAGCGGGGGACGCCTCTGGGGAGACCCAGTACTTC,CASSPKVQLAGDASGETQYF
many,TRBJ1-1,NA,TRBV29-1,TGCAGCGTTGAGTTCGAGCTTTCCCCTGAAGCTTTCTTT,CSVEFELSPEAFF
many,TRBJ2-2,NA,TRBV12-3/TRBV12-4,TGTGCCAGCAGGACTAGAGCCTCGAACACCGGGGAGCTGTTTTTT,CASRTRASNTGELFF
many,TRBJ2-2,TRBD2,TRBV12-3/TRBV12-4,TGTGCCAGCAGTCTAAGACTAGCGGGGGTGTTCACCGGGGAGCTGTTTTTT,CASSLRLAGVFTGELFF
NA,TRBJ2-7,NA,TRBV7-6,TGTGCCAGCAGCTCCAACGTCGGACTGACCTACGAGCAGTACTTC,CASSSNVGLTYEQYF